These 5 T cell receptor beta chains came from one sample sequenced in a study of blood T cell repertoires in COVID-19. The table came from immunoSEQ multiplex PCR; TCRdb's copy has only in-frame clones and leaves some out. The data hold some 87,000 clones, with 81% observed a single time. Sequenced input: peripheral blood. These receptors originate from a human donor in a cohort sampled during active COVID-19.

The CDR3 coding sequence is TGCGCCAGCAGGGTGACAGGCTACAATGAGCAGTTCTTC. As protein: CASRVTGYNEQFF. The chain is built from TRBV5-1 and TRBJ2-1, with D possibly TRBD1 on 6 matching bases. Germline lookup yields CDR1 SGHRS and CDR2 YFSETQ. V lost 5 bases and J 3 bases, leaving 9 bases between the germline ends. This CDR3 is 13 amino acids long.

V usage is TRBV5-4 and J usage is TRBJ1-5; 7 bases fit TRBD1. V dropped 0 bases and J dropped 3; count of bases not matched to a gene: 6. CDR3 size: 16 residues. Germline V lookup: CDR1 SGHNT, CDR2 YYREEE (reference sequence). CDR3 sequence: CASSLAHDRDNQPQHF. In DNA form, the CDR3 reads TGTGCCAGCAGCTTGGCGCACGACAGGGACAATCAGCCCCAGCATTTT.

This rearrangement joins TRBV11-2 to TRBJ1-4; D ambiguous. Germline V gene data show CDR1 as SGHAT and CDR2 as FQNNGV. V was trimmed by 2 bases and J by 7 bases, leaving 8 bases between them. The CDR3 runs to 13 residues. CDR3 region: CASSLRSGEKLFF. Written as DNA, the CDR3 is TGTGCCAGCAGCTTAAGGTCGGGTGAAAAACTGTTTTTT.

This clone was seen more than once but under ten times. The V call is TRBV5-1, the J call TRBJ2-3, with a tentative D call TRBD1 (5 bases). Germline assignment: CDR1 SGHRS and CDR2 YFSETQ. The CDR3 totals 14 residues. V was clipped by 0 bases and J by 6 bases, with 11 bases between them. CDR3 nucleotides: TGCGCCAGCAGCTTGGGGTTAGGGGCGGATACGCAGTATTTT. Protein: CASSLGLGADTQYF.

V usage is TRBV7-2 and J usage is TRBJ1-5; a weak D match, TRBD1 (5 bases). There are 15 residues in the CDR3. V dropped 1 base and J dropped 6 bases, with 13 bases sitting between them. Germline V gene data show CDR1 as SGHTA and CDR2 as FQGNSA. In DNA, the CDR3 is TGTGCCAGCAGCTTAGATGGGGGGTCAAGTCAGCCCCAGCATTTT. It translates to CASSLDGGSSQPQHF.